The table lists the clone carrying this T cell receptor (beta chain) with a few counts. These data belong to a study of T cells in Graves' hyperthyroidism and ophthalmopathy. TCR beta CDR3 sequences were amplified from RNA transcripts. The HTBI primer set drove a first-round RT-PCR of the TCR CDR3. TCRdb reprocessed the multiplex PCR reads with MiXCR, giving one entry per CDR3 protein. The table lists about 560,000 distinct CDR3 sequences, over 15% of them singletons. This CDR3 comprises 16 residues. Germline loops: CDR1 SGHTA, CDR2 FQGNSA. Losses at the gene ends were 2 bases for V and 4 bases for J; bases not matched to a gene: 6.

The V call is TRBV7-2, the J call TRBJ2-1; 9 bases are shared with TRBD2. The sequenced sample consisted of blood. The sequence was obtained from a woman younger than 35 with Graves' hyperthyroidism. As DNA, the CDR3 is TGTGCCAGCAGCTTAAGGCGGGGGGGCTGGTACAATGAGCAGTTCTTC. Translation gives CASSLRRGGWYNEQFF.